This T cell receptor (beta chain) was captured by sequencing in a study of shared clonotypes between healthy human individuals (dated by TCRdb to the early 2020s). About the investigation overall: The cohort comprised a couple of women and a few men aged 18 to 49 years. For each donor, CD4 naive and CD4 memory were each given three plates, CD8 naive was given two plates, and CD8 memory was given one plate. To estimate repertoire size and how much clonotype sharing occurs between individuals, the study deeply sequenced the blood TCR repertoires of roughly 5 healthy adults. Libraries were prepared and TCR repertoires were sequenced by different laboratories using diverse techniques, in order to increase sequencing depth and limit assay-specific biases. Per donor, leukapheresis produced somewhere between about 0.94 and 9 billion PBMCs.

The research as a whole found: Based on pairwise subsampling, the degree of clonotype sharing among donors was expected to be affected by sequencing depth. Sampling was limited to blood, and TCR repertoires in tissue likely differ from TCR repertoires in blood. Larger estimated clonotype richness was generally found for naive subsets than for memory subsets. Higher generation probabilities were observed for clonotypes shared by all four sorted-subset donors than for non-shared clonotypes. Sharing across a handful of donors was observed for around 5% of naive CD4, around 3.5% of naive CD8, roughly 2.3% of memory CD4, and 0.4% of memory CD8 clonotypes. The small number of donors limited the genetic and exposure-history diversity represented. Even with the large sequencing depth, rarefaction of the sorted-subset datasets indicated that sequencing was incomplete.

Healthy HIV-negative adults with no recently reported acute infections or vaccinations were included as donors. Every donor was a Caucasian adult residing in Nashville, Tennessee, USA. CD4+ T cells were enriched by magnetic negative selection; naive cells were then positively selected on CD45RA, and the negative fraction formed the memory subset. Blood was obtained by leukapheresis, after which PBMCs were separated by Ficoll-Histopaque density gradient centrifugation and cryopreserved in liquid nitrogen vapor phase. Analytical flow cytometry was used to check the purity and quantity of every magnetically sorted T cell population. Each sorted fraction had its genomic DNA isolated and then quantified by UV absorbance on a Nanodrop 2000c. Note on this clone: What this receptor recognizes is not known. No base-level quality is on record; no much larger clone is a single base apart.

From a lookup of the germline V gene, CDR1 and CDR2 are MNHNS and SASEGT. The germline ends are 14 bases apart after V is trimmed by 8 bases and J by 0 bases. The CDR3 goes from the cysteine to the phenylalanine over 14 residues. Just the 42-base CDR3 DNA is kept, in frame starting at base 1. Using the deep immunoSEQ assay, multiplex PCR amplified TCR CDR3 regions from genomic DNA. Genomic DNA extracted from each cell subset was distributed evenly over all wells of several immunoSEQ 96-well plates, and each plate served as one replicate. Each replicate PCR for sorted subsets received roughly 0.2 ug genomic DNA, equal to 28,000 or so T cell genomes. Purified libraries were measured with a Qubit 3.0 fluorometer, size-checked on a Bioanalyzer 2100, and measured again with the KAPA Library Quantification kit. A separate single-read 150-cycle Illumina NextSeq 550 flow cell was used to sequence each immunoSEQ 96-well plate. Per the source publication's procedure: The immunoSEQ output contained only junctional sequences without quality scores, so filtering could not match that applied to full-length reads. To assign V/J genes and CDR3, sequences were annotated against IMGT germline references using PyIR, a Python wrapper for IgBLAST v1.9. Any read was removed if the V/J assignment was weak (E-value above 1e-6), the CDR3 was missing, or the read contained stop codons, out-of-frame junctions, or ambiguous translated residues. V3J clonotypes were defined as sequences sharing the same inferred V gene, J gene, and CDR3 amino acid sequence. The percentage overlap between two repertoires was calculated by dividing the number of shared unique clonotypes by the size of the smaller repertoire. RTK rarefaction, the Chao1 estimator, and Recon v2.1 estimates of unobserved clonotypes were used to assess repertoire richness. Generation probabilities for all TCRbeta clonotypes obtained by the gDNA method from several donors were computed using OLGA. TCRdb took this table from immuneACCESS and kept in-frame rearrangements with V and J called. Such tables lack part of the clones; where checked against another copy, unresolved V genes explain under half of the gap, and the rest is unexplained. That table supplies the V and J calls and clone size; D and trimming were determined from the DNA. The sample has some 1 million clones on record, about 74% of them singletons. The ten largest clones take up approximately 1.5% of the sample.

The chain is made from TRBV6-1 and TRBJ2-7, with the D call tentatively TRBD1 or TRBD2, each fitting 6 bases. The sequenced sample consisted of memory CD4+ T cells sorted from blood. What this sample's cell subset or site label stands for: CD45RA-negative fraction. This receptor was taken from a man in his late teens or twenties in good health. Here the CDR3 is given as CASGSWGASYEQYF. The DNA sequence is TGTGCCAGCGGGAGCTGGGGGGCCTCCTACGAGCAGTACTTC.